What follows are 13 T cell receptor beta chains derived from one specimen sequenced in a study of T-cell reconstitution after alpha-beta-depleted transplantation in children. Unique molecular identifiers were used to barcode this TCRbeta library. TCRdb fed the PCR reads into MiXCR, producing one record per CDR3 protein. This sample has around 600,000 distinct CDR3 sequences, with around a sixth found just once. The specimen comprised PBMCs from the stem cell graft donor, sampled from the stem cell graft. These receptors all stem from a human donor who donated a stem cell graft to a child with acute myeloid leukemia.

This clonotype came up many times. The rearrangement uses TRBV29-1 and TRBJ2-5, with D unresolved. The CDR3 is made up of 12 amino acids. Germline V gene data show CDR1 as SQVTM and CDR2 as ANQGSEA. Trimming cost V 8 bases and J 2 bases, with 12 bases left between them. This CDR3 reads CSYLGLQETQYF. The CDR3 coding sequence is TGCAGCTACCTAGGTTTACAAGAGACCCAGTACTTC. Combining the CDR3 with reference TRBV29-1 and TRBJ2-5 gives the whole variable domain SAVISQKPSRDICQRGTSLTIQCQVDSQVTMMFWYRQQPGQSLTLIATANQGSEATYESGFVIDKFPISRPNLTFSTLTVSNMSPEDSSIYLCSYLGLQETQYFGPGTRLLVL.

This clonotype was detected ten times or more. The chain couples TRBV29-1 to TRBJ1-2, with D perhaps matching TRBD1 (5 bases). V lost 0 bases to trimming and J lost 4 bases, with 9 bases between them. This CDR3 is built from 13 residues. Germline values: CDR1 SQVTM, CDR2 ANQGSEA. The CDR3 DNA reads TGCAGCGTTGAAGAGTCCAGGGTCTATGGCTACACCTTC. Translating gives CSVEESRVYGYTF.

This clonotype occurred many times. This chain joins TRBV29-1 and TRBJ1-1; the match to TRBD1 covers 8 bases. The length of the CDR3 is 11 residues. Unmatched junction bases numbered 0, after V lost 3 bases and J lost 6 bases. The germline V gene has CDR1 SQVTM and CDR2 ANQGSEA. The CDR3 nucleotides read TGCAGCGTTGAGGGACAGGCTGAAGCTTTCTTT. It translates to CSVEGQAEAFF.

Many counts were recorded for this clonotype. The CDR3 protein is CASSRTRQGGGTEAFF. DNA of the CDR3: TGCGCCAGCAGCCGAACTCGACAGGGAGGGGGGACTGAAGCTTTCTTT. The rearrangement links TRBV5-1 to TRBJ1-1, with 7 bases aligning to TRBD1. Germline values: CDR1 SGHRS, CDR2 YFSETQ. The V gene end was trimmed by 4 bases and the J gene end by 5 bases; junction bases not matched to a gene: 14. This CDR3 region has 16 residues.

J is TRBJ2-2 and V is TRBV20-1, with 11 bases aligning to TRBD2. The V and J ends lost 0 bases and 5 bases, in that order; junction bases with no gene match: 5. CDR1 and CDR2 (germline): DFQATT, SNEGSKA (reference sequence). The CDR3 covers 16 residues. CDR3 sequence reads: CSARDQASGGTGELFF. The CDR3 DNA follows: TGCAGTGCTAGAGACCAGGCTAGCGGGGGGACCGGGGAGCTGTTTTTT.

The CDR3 nucleotides are TGTGCCTGGAGTGGCCACCATCCGGGACGGCTTATGAACACTGAAGCTTTCTTT. Protein: CAWSGHHPGRLMNTEAFF. J is TRBJ1-1 and V is TRBV30, with a possible D match to TRBD1 (5 bases). Trimming took off 1 base at V and 0 bases at J, with 21 bases between the two ends. The germline CDR1 and CDR2 sequences are GTSNPN and SVGIG (reference sequence). The length of the CDR3 is 18 residues.

The chain links TRBV25-1 to TRBJ2-3; D may be TRBD1 (6 bases). V shed 2 bases and J shed 0 bases, with 21 bases lying between them. The germline CDR1 and CDR2 sequences are MGHDK and SYGVNS. CDR3 length equals 19 residues. The chain's CDR3 is CASSETPRGQRGSTDTQYF. CDR3 DNA sequence: TGTGCCAGCAGTGAAACCCCCCGGGGACAAAGAGGGAGCACAGATACGCAGTATTTT.

This clonotype was counted ten times or more. The chain carries TRBV15 and TRBJ2-2; no reliable D call. The CDR3 contains 14 residues. In germline, CDR1 is LNHNV, CDR2 YYDKDF (reference sequence). V shed 11 bases and J shed 1 base, with 14 bases lying between them. The CDR3 spells CALGNSLNTGELFF. For the CDR3, the DNA is TGTGCCCTAGGGAACAGCCTGAACACCGGGGAGCTGTTTTTT.

The table lists this clonotype with many counts. V usage is TRBV20-1 and J usage is TRBJ1-2, with no clear D. This CDR3 contains 14 residues. The V and J ends lost 7 bases and 5 bases respectively, with 20 bases between them. The germline CDR1 and CDR2 sequences are DFQATT and SNEGSKA (reference sequence). DNA of the CDR3: TGCAGTGTTCCGGGGTCACCCCCATATTATGGCTACACCTTC. This gives the protein CSVPGSPPYYGYTF.

This chain's CDR3 is CAWSDRGGGDEQFF. The CDR3 DNA reads as TGTGCCTGGAGTGACAGGGGCGGGGGGGATGAGCAGTTCTTC. The chain carries TRBV30 and TRBJ2-1; 9 bases line up with TRBD2. The CDR3 runs to 14 residues. Germline V lookup: CDR1 GTSNPN, CDR2 SVGIG (reference sequence). The V segment lost 1 base and the J segment 8 bases; nucleotides outside the gene matches: 6.

This clonotype was seen ten or more times. This rearrangement joins TRBV24-1 to TRBJ1-2, with 9 bases fitting TRBD1. Germline V gene lookup returns CDR1 KGHDR and CDR2 SFDVKD. The CDR3 totals 18 residues. The V segment lost 3 bases and the J segment 1 base; nucleotides outside the gene matches: 11. The DNA for the CDR3 is TGTGCCACCAGTGATGCTGCCGGGACAGGGCACCTTAACTATGGCTACACCTTC. Translating it yields CATSDAAGTGHLNYGYTF.

Of note for this clonotype: It may be a read error: a sequence one base away is much more abundant. The rearrangement uses TRBV20-1 and TRBJ2-7, with D unclear. V was pared by 0 bases and J by 2 bases, with 5 bases between. The CDR3 sequence is 12 residues long. Germline values: CDR1 DFQATT, CDR2 SNEGSKA (reference sequence). CDR3: CSAREWTYEQYF. In DNA, the CDR3 is TGCAGTGCTAGAGAGTGGACCTACGAGCAGTACTTC.

The gene calls are TRBV5-1 and TRBJ2-2; 11 bases are a match to TRBD2. CDR3 size: 20 residues. V gave up 3 bases and J gave up 0 bases; unmatched junction bases: 13. Germline values: CDR1 SGHRS, CDR2 YFSETQ. The CDR3 nucleotides are TGCGCCAGCAGCTGGTCGCCTAGCGGGGGGAAATTCGCGAACACCGGGGAGCTGTTTTTT. Translation gives CASSWSPSGGKFANTGELFF.